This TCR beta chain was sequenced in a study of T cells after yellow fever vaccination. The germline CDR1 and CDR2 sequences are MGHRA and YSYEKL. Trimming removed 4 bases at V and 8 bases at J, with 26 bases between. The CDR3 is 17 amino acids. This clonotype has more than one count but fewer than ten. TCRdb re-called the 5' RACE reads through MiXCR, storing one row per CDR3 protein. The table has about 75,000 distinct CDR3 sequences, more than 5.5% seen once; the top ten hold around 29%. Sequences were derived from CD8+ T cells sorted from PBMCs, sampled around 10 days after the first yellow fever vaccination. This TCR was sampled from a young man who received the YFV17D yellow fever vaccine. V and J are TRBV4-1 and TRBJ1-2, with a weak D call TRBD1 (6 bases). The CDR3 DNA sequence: TGCGCCAGCAGCCTTCAACCCCCAGGGGCGGATCTGAGCGGCTACACCTTC. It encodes CASSLQPPGADLSGYTF.